This record looks at one T cell receptor (beta chain) sequence and its context. Trimming left V 1 base short and J 3 bases short, with 4 bases between. Germline V CDR1 and CDR2: GTSNPN, SVGIG (reference sequence). The CDR3 contains 11 residues. The method was immunoSEQ multiplex PCR; TCRdb's version includes in-frame clones alone and lacks a portion of them. The sample has around 41,000 clones; 90% are singletons. The data were obtained in a study of brain T cells in children with intractable seizures. The sequence was collected from a girl aged 2 to 9 with tuberous sclerosis and intractable seizures. This sequence joins TRBV30 and TRBJ2-7; D unresolved. This sample comprised peripheral blood, obtained at surgery. CDR3 in amino acids: CAWSDSYEQYF. DNA of the CDR3: TGTGCCTGGAGTGACAGCTACGAGCAGTACTTC.